These T cell receptor beta chains were read from a single sample in a study of blood T cell repertoires in COVID-19. Repertoires were generated with immunoSEQ multiplex PCR, while TCRdb's copy carries only in-frame clones and drops some. The sample contains just over 150,000 clones, about nine tenths of which appear only once. Sequencing was performed on peripheral blood. The receptors come from a woman in her sixties or seventies with acute or convalescent COVID-19. Each CDR3 is given with its conserved first and last residue.

V	J	length	CDR3
TRBV5-1	TRBJ2-5	17	CASSLAPAGGPGETQYF
TRBV11-2	TRBJ2-5	15	CASSFLSGSGETQYF
TRBV27	TRBJ1-4	16	CASSLGAAATNEKLFF
TRBV2	TRBJ2-5	13	CASRAGQPGAQYF
TRBV7-8	TRBJ1-6	17	CASSLGVGGSYNSPLHF
TRBV6-5	TRBJ1-2	13	CASSRDRGRGYTF
TRBV19	TRBJ2-1	16	CASSAHSGGANNEQFF
TRBV9	TRBJ2-1	16	CASSVVPTGATNEQFF
TRBV27	TRBJ1-1	17	CASSLQAGTGTSTEAFF
TRBV6-2/TRBV6-3	TRBJ1-1	13	CASSYRIDTEAFF
TRBV7-7	TRBJ1-6	16	CASSSPTGLINSPLHF
TRBV9	TRBJ2-2	20	CASSVADGLKGRGSAGELFF
TRBV6-2/TRBV6-3	TRBJ2-7	14	CASSLQSVSYEQYF
TRBV5-1	TRBJ1-2	15	CASSPEGRASYGYTF
TRBV6-5	TRBJ1-4	15	CASRTGGSGYEKLFF
TRBV18	TRBJ1-6	14	CASSQRDGRETLHF
TRBV13	TRBJ2-3	18	CASSLRGLVPASTDTQYF
TRBV28	TRBJ1-5	16	CASSQGTGTTNQPQHF
TRBV7-2	TRBJ2-2	15	CASSLRLADTGELFF
TRBV5-6	TRBJ1-2	15	CASSLAGFQLRGYTF
TRBV7-3	TRBJ2-7	15	CASSLTASGTYEQYF
TRBV27	TRBJ2-1	15	CASRTLGSAFNEQFF
TRBV29-1	TRBJ2-5	12	CSVARTEETQYF
TRBV5-4	TRBJ2-7	15	CASSPGGGNSYEQYF
TRBV9	TRBJ1-1	17	CASSPEVRGRGNTEAFF
TRBV12-3/TRBV12-4	TRBJ1-6	12	CASKGVDSPLHF
TRBV7-2	TRBJ2-1	15	CASTRDSAGDNEQFF
TRBV4-2	TRBJ1-2	15	CASSQDVLSNYGYTF
TRBV6-1	TRBJ1-6	14	CASRTQGGNSPLHF
TRBV5-4	TRBJ2-5	13	CASSPGDRETQYF
TRBV18	TRBJ2-5	14	CASSPGTGLETQYF
TRBV19	TRBJ1-2	16	CASRRPGTTINYGYTF
TRBV3-1/TRBV3-2	TRBJ2-1	17	CASSQGRLAGDHNEQFF
TRBV5-1	TRBJ1-6	16	CASSLAVRTGGSPLHF
TRBV2	TRBJ2-3	16	CASDPGHTISTDTQYF
TRBV27	TRBJ2-3	15	CASSSSGASTDTQYF
TRBV27	TRBJ1-4	15	CASLSSSAGGEKLFF
TRBV5-6	TRBJ1-2	17	CASSLVAGQGVIYGYTF
TRBV23-1	TRBJ1-5	16	CASSQSSRGTPQPQHF
TRBV5-1	TRBJ1-1	13	CASREGVNTEAFF
TRBV10-3	TRBJ1-2	14	CAISEVGGRYGYTF
TRBV7-2	TRBJ1-5	14	CASSLRQGSQPQHF
TRBV19	TRBJ1-2	15	CASRKPGQSNYGYTF
TRBV4-3	TRBJ2-3	15	CASSQDGGSTDTQYF
TRBV5-1	TRBJ2-5	14	CASSRTGGEETQYF
TRBV5-1	TRBJ1-3	16	CASSLSGQGAGNTIYF
TRBV7-9	TRBJ2-3	16	CASSLGLAGGTDTQYF
TRBV6-6	TRBJ1-1	15	CASSYSLSSNTEAFF
TRBV2	TRBJ2-1	16	CASSEVSRAQYNEQFF
TRBV4-1	TRBJ2-5	16	CASSPTRGGFQETQYF
TRBV7-9	TRBJ2-4	16	CATPGTSGGADDIQYF
TRBV5-8	TRBJ2-2	16	CASSLRGLAGVGELFF
TRBV19	TRBJ1-2	15	CASSILGIVSSGYTF